Listed below are T cell receptor beta chains from one sample, sequenced in a study of Graves' ophthalmopathy and Graves' hyperthyroidism. TCRdb reprocessed the multiplex PCR reads via MiXCR and lists one record per CDR3 protein. The sample gives about 740,000 distinct CDR3 sequences, roughly 40% of which show up once; less than 55% is in the top ten. The sequenced sample was peripheral blood. Receptors were obtained from an adult man with Graves' ophthalmopathy. Each CDR3 is given with its conserved first and last residue. The D gene is left open where the match is weak. The size of a clone is reported for some rows only, either as once, few or many, or as a class for expanded clones.

TRBD1 NA TRBJ1-5 TRBV10-2 CASSQDTGGGRPQHF TGCGCCAGCAGCCAAGATACAGGGGGAGGGCGGCCCCAGCATTTT
TRBD1 few TRBJ2-5 TRBV7-8 CASSLEEGALTQYF TGTGCCAGCAGCTTAGAAGAGGGGGCACTGACCCAGTACTTC
TRBD1 NA TRBJ2-5 TRBV7-2 CASSSPGGAGSQYF TGTGCCAGCAGCTCCCCAGGGGGCGCGGGGTCCCAGTACTTC
NA NA TRBJ1-1 TRBV7-2 CASSQELLNTEAFF TGTGCCAGCAGCCAGGAGCTTTTGAACACTGAAGCTTTCTTT
TRBD2 many TRBJ2-5 TRBV29-1 CSVGRTSGGASETQYF TGCAGCGTTGGGAGGACTAGCGGGGGGGCCTCCGAGACCCAGTACTTC
NA NA TRBJ2-2 TRBV10-1 CSHSRLGPPPHTGELVF TGCTCTCACTCACGCCTCGGGCCACCCCCGCACACCGGGGAGCTGGTTTTT
NA NA TRBJ1-5 TRBV9 CASSQGGSDNQPQHF TGTGCCAGCAGCCAAGGTGGCAGTGACAATCAGCCCCAGCATTTT
NA NA TRBJ1-4 TRBV10-2 CASSASVGGGEKLFF TGCGCCAGCAGTGCATCGGTAGGAGGTGGTGAAAAACTGTTTTTT
NA NA TRBJ2-2 TRBV10-3 CAGSPPNTGELFF TGTGCCGGCAGTCCCCCGAACACCGGGGAGCTGTTTTTT
NA many TRBJ1-6 TRBV7-9 CASSFPGRNSPLHF TGTGCCAGCAGCTTCCCAGGGCGGAATTCACCCCTCCACTTT
NA NA TRBJ1-1 TRBV24-1 CATSDTEISEAFF TGTGCCACCAGTGATACCGAAATTTCTGAAGCTTTCTTT
NA many TRBJ1-4 TRBV29-1 CSVWGAGNEKLFF TGCAGCGTTTGGGGGGCGGGGAATGAAAAACTGTTTTTT
TRBD1 few TRBJ1-2 TRBV9 CASRPTSSGGYGYTF TGTGCCAGCAGACCTACCTCGTCAGGGGGCTATGGCTACACCTTC
NA many TRBJ1-3 TRBV10-3 CAISEASPRTIYF TGTGCCATCAGTGAGGCCTCCCCGCGCACCATATATTTT
NA NA TRBJ1-5 TRBV10-3 CAISSQDGRGVNQPQHF TGTGCCATCAGCAGCCAAGATGGAAGGGGGGTCAATCAGCCCCAGCATTTT
NA few TRBJ1-4 TRBV3-1 CASSQIGRNEKLFF TGTGCCAGCAGCCAAATAGGGCGAAATGAAAAACTGTTTTTT
TRBD1 NA TRBJ1-1 TRBV6-1 CASRPGQAGTEAFF TGTGCCAGCAGACCCGGACAGGCGGGCACTGAAGCTTTCTTT
NA many TRBJ1-6 TRBV29-1 CSAKQGSGSPLHF TGCAGCGCGAAACAGGGATCTGGTTCACCCCTCCACTTT
NA many TRBJ1-5 TRBV24-1 CATSDLELSGPQHF TGTGCCACCAGTGATTTGGAGTTATCAGGGCCCCAGCATTTT
TRBD2 NA TRBJ2-1 TRBV29-1 CSSKGASGSVNEQFF TGCAGCTCGAAAGGGGCTAGCGGGAGTGTGAATGAGCAGTTCTTC
TRBD1 NA TRBJ1-3 TRBV12-3/TRBV12-4 CASSSAGGSSGNTIYF TGTGCCAGCAGTTCGGCAGGGGGCAGCTCTGGAAACACCATATATTTT
TRBD2 NA TRBJ2-7 TRBV11-2 CASSPWGGGLYEQYF TGTGCCAGCAGCCCATGGGGGGGGGGACTATACGAGCAGTACTTC
TRBD1 NA TRBJ1-3 TRBV9 CASSVDGTGGNTIYF TGTGCCAGCAGCGTAGATGGGACAGGTGGAAACACCATATATTTT
NA many TRBJ1-1 TRBV7-9 CASSGGRANTEAFF TGTGCCAGCAGCGGTGGACGGGCGAACACTGAAGCTTTCTTT
TRBD2 NA TRBJ2-5 TRBV29-1 CSPGLAGETQYF TGCAGCCCGGGACTAGCGGGAGAGACCCAGTACTTC
NA NA TRBJ2-5 TRBV6-5 CASSYLGGTVNQETQYF TGTGCCAGCAGTTACCTCGGGGGGACAGTGAATCAAGAGACCCAGTACTTC
NA NA TRBJ1-2 TRBV12-3/TRBV12-4 CASSPQTGYGYTF TGTGCCAGCAGTCCCCAGACAGGCTATGGCTACACCTTC
TRBD1 NA TRBJ1-2 TRBV12-3/TRBV12-4 CASSHFLTGPNYGYTF TGTGCCAGCAGCCATTTTTTGACAGGGCCTAACTATGGCTACACCTTC
TRBD1 NA TRBJ2-7 TRBV29-1 CSAETTGTYEQYF TGCAGCGCTGAGACGACAGGGACCTACGAGCAGTACTTC
NA NA TRBJ2-7 TRBV20-1 CSARDSSAGKGREQYF TGCAGTGCTAGAGACTCTAGTGCGGGGAAAGGACGCGAGCAGTACTTC
TRBD1 NA TRBJ1-4 TRBV9 CASSANPRDRVLEKLFF TGTGCCAGCAGCGCCAACCCCCGGGACAGGGTTCTTGAAAAACTGTTTTTT
NA NA TRBJ1-6 TRBV2 CANSPSNSPLHF TGTGCCAACAGCCCTTCCAATTCACCCCTCCACTTT
NA NA TRBJ1-1 TRBV2 CASSRDTFENTEAFF TGTGCCAGCAGTCGAGACACCTTCGAGAACACTGAAGCTTTCTTT
TRBD1 NA TRBJ2-5 TRBV10-3 CAISELNGGQPQYF TGTGCCATCAGTGAGTTGAATGGGGGACAGCCCCAGTACTTC
TRBD2 NA TRBJ2-2 TRBV6-4 CASSARVAGGPTGELFF TGTGCCAGCAGTGCTAGAGTAGCGGGAGGGCCCACCGGGGAGCTGTTTTTT
TRBD2 few TRBJ2-7 TRBV29-1 CSVLGTSGRGSYEQYF TGCAGCGTCTTAGGGACTAGCGGGAGGGGGTCCTACGAGCAGTACTTC
NA many TRBJ1-4 TRBV14 CASSQPGEEKLFF TGTGCCAGCAGCCAACCAGGGGAAGAAAAACTGTTTTTT
NA many TRBJ1-1 TRBV25-1 CASSEFTEAFF TGTGCCAGCAGTGAATTCACTGAAGCTTTCTTT